This T cell receptor (beta chain) was recovered during a study of T cell repertoires in ileal Crohn's disease. Overall study: About half of patients got postoperative therapy: roughly 12 thiopurines, some 19 anti-TNF.

The CDR3 is made up of 12 amino acids. Per germline, CDR1 ENHRY and CDR2 SYGVKD. Trimming took off 9 bases at V and 3 bases at J, with 11 bases between the two ends. TCRdb's table, derived via immunoSEQ multiplex PCR, lists solely in-frame clones and lacks some. The table includes some 28,000 clones, roughly 78% detected once. On this clone itself: Its antigen is undetermined.

Included were adult ileal or ileocolonic Crohn's patients indicated for ileocolonic resection. Study outcomes and limitations: High-frequency clones were more common in sorted CD8 than CD4 cells. Clonal expansions were more frequent in active smokers than non-smokers at surgery.

This receptor was obtained from an adult with Crohn's disease. The chain joins TRBV10-3 to TRBJ1-1; the D gene is possibly TRBD1 (5 bases). The sample consisted of ileal tissue. CDR3 nucleotide sequence: TGTGCCATGCGGGGAGGGGACACTGAAGCTTTCTTT. Translated, it gives CAMRGGDTEAFF.